This passage covers 15 T cell receptor beta chains from one sample sequenced in a study of cytomegalovirus exposure and HLA in healthy donors. The table came from immunoSEQ multiplex PCR; TCRdb's copy has only in-frame clones and leaves some out. The table records roughly 150,000 clones, 85% to 90% of them present only once. Sequenced: PBMCs. These receptors were obtained from a woman between 18 and 29 years old in good health and CMV-seropositive.

The rearrangement uses TRBV30 and TRBJ2-7; maybe TRBD1 (5 bases). The CDR3 is made up of 12 amino acids. V shed 4 bases and J shed 1 base, with 8 bases lying between them. Germline V gene sequence: CDR1 GTSNPN, CDR2 SVGIG (reference sequence). CDR3 residues: CAWTGPSYEQYF. The CDR3 region has the DNA TGTGCCTGGACAGGGCCATCCTACGAGCAGTACTTC.

A note on this clone: This may stem from a read error, because a much larger clone lies one nucleotide away. CDR3 sequence (DNA): TGTGCCAGCAGCTTAGACAGGGGCACCGAAGCTTTCTTT. Amino acid sequence: CASSLDRGTEAFF. The rearrangement links TRBV5-4 to TRBJ1-1; 8 bases are shared with TRBD1. V gave up 2 bases and J gave up 8 bases; unmatched junction bases: 5. CDR1 and CDR2 from the germline V gene are SGHNT and YYREEE (reference sequence). The CDR3 runs 13 residues.

V is TRBV2 and J is TRBJ1-4, with 7 bases lining up with TRBD1. The CDR3 loop spans 16 amino acids. V dropped 4 bases and J dropped 0; count of bases not matched to a gene: 5. Germline V CDR1 and CDR2: SNHLY, FYNNEI. The CDR3 coding sequence is TGTGCCAGCAGTGCCGGGACAGCTCCAACTAATGAAAAACTGTTTTTT. Translation gives CASSAGTAPTNEKLFF.

V gene TRBV6-6 combines with J gene TRBJ2-1; 13 positions match TRBD2. CDR1 and CDR2 (germline): MNHNY, SVGAGI (reference sequence). The junction had 6 bases not matched to a gene; V was cut back by 8 bases and J by 2 bases. The CDR3 is 16 amino acids. The DNA of the CDR3 is TGTGCCAGCCGCAGACTAGCGGGAGGCACCTACAATGAGCAGTTCTTC. Translation: CASRRLAGGTYNEQFF.

The chain joins TRBV5-1 to TRBJ2-1; 7 nucleotides align to TRBD2. Germline V gives CDR1 SGHRS, CDR2 YFSETQ. This CDR3 is 13 amino acids long. The V gene end was trimmed by 6 bases and the J gene end by 9 bases; junction bases not matched to a gene: 9. The DNA for the CDR3 is TGCGCCAGCATACTTACCCCGGGGGGTGAGCAGTTCTTC. Its translation: CASILTPGGEQFF.

This clone has just one count. The chain links TRBV27 to TRBJ2-3; TRBD1 agrees at 7 bases. Losses at the gene ends were 0 bases for V and 0 bases for J; bases not matched to a gene: 3. Germline V CDR1 and CDR2: MNHEY, SMNVEV (reference sequence). The CDR3 has 16 residues. CDR3 amino acids: CASSLSGGRSTDTQYF. The DNA of the CDR3 is TGTGCCAGCAGTTTATCAGGGGGCCGAAGCACAGATACGCAGTATTTT.

The chain has TRBV11-2 and TRBJ2-5; TRBD2 might be the D (5 bases). Germline CDR1 is SGHAT and CDR2 is FQNNGV. CDR3 length: 15 residues. The germline V and J ends were trimmed by 1 base and 1 base, with 10 bases remaining between them. The CDR3 DNA follows: TGTGCCAGCAGCTTAGCCCACGGGGTCCAAGAGACCCAGTACTTC. This codes for CASSLAHGVQETQYF. Full variable domain (outside the CDR3, taken from reference TRBV11-2 and TRBJ2-5): EAGVAQSPRYKIIEKRQSVAFWCNPISGHATLYWYQQILGQGPKLLIQFQNNGVVDDSQLPKDRFSAERLKGVDSTLKIQPAKLEDSAVYLCASSLAHGVQETQYFGPGTRLLVL.

This chain links TRBV29-1 with TRBJ2-7; 7 bases line up with TRBD1. The germline gives CDR1 SQVTM, CDR2 ANQGSEA. The CDR3 is made up of 18 amino acids. V was pared by 7 bases and J by 2 bases, with 23 bases of the junction left unmatched. The CDR3 nucleotides read TGCAGCGCCCGTGCGGCCAATTGGGGACAGCCGACCGCCTACGAGCAGTACTTC. This sequence encodes CSARAANWGQPTAYEQYF.

The chain recombines TRBV15 with TRBJ2-2, with a tentative D call TRBD2 (5 bases). The CDR3 has 16 amino acids. Per the germline V gene, CDR1 is LNHNV and CDR2 is YYDKDF (reference sequence). V shed 4 bases and J shed 3 bases, with 15 bases lying between them. In DNA, the CDR3 is TGTGCCACCAGCATCCCAGCGCAGGAGGACACCGGGGAGCTGTTTTTT. This translates into CATSIPAQEDTGELFF.

V usage is TRBV6-5 and J usage is TRBJ1-3, with TRBD1 identical over 7 bases. The CDR3 covers 16 residues. With V trimmed by 2 bases and J by 2 bases, 6 bases remained unmatched. Germline lookup yields CDR1 MNHEY and CDR2 SVGAGI. CDR3 DNA sequence: TGTGCCAGCAGTTACCGGACAGGAGGAACTGGAAACACCATATATTTT. This encodes CASSYRTGGTGNTIYF.

V usage is TRBV6-6 and J usage is TRBJ2-7; D uncertain. CDR3 length: 10 amino acids. From germline, CDR1 is MNHNY and CDR2 SVGAGI (reference sequence). V lost 6 bases and J lost 7, with 7 bases in between. CDR3 residues: CASREREQYF. In DNA, the CDR3 is TGTGCCAGCAGGGAGAGGGAGCAGTACTTC.

The V and J genes are TRBV19 and TRBJ2-1; D is possibly TRBD2 (5 bases). CDR1 is LNHDA and CDR2 is SQIVND in the germline V gene (reference sequence). The CDR3 extends over 12 amino acids. Deletions cut 9 bases from V and 2 bases from J, with 8 bases between. The CDR3, as DNA: TGTGCCAGCACCGGGGCCTACAATGAGCAGTTCTTC. Protein: CASTGAYNEQFF. Looking up the rest from reference TRBV19 and TRBJ2-1 gives the full variable domain: DGGITQSPKYLFRKEGQNVTLSCEQNLNHDAMYWYRQDPGQGLRLIYYSQIVNDFQKGDIAEGYSVSREKKESFPLTVTSAQKNPTAFYLCASTGAYNEQFFGPGTRLTVL.

The V call is TRBV28, the J call TRBJ1-2; 7 positions match TRBD1. The junction had 4 bases not matched to a gene; V was cut back by 5 bases and J by 7 bases. Germline values: CDR1 MDHEN, CDR2 SYDVKM. The CDR3 runs to 12 residues. CDR3 sequence (DNA): TGTGCCAGCAGTCCACAGGGGACTGGCTACACCTTC. It translates to CASSPQGTGYTF.

This clone was detected once. The genes are TRBV11-3 and TRBJ2-7; 7 nucleotides agree with TRBD2. Germline V gene data show CDR1 as SGHNT and CDR2 as YENEEA. The CDR3 length is 15 residues. The ends lost 5 bases at V and 5 bases at J; junction bases unmatched: 12. The CDR3 protein is CASSLRGEGLDEQYF. For the CDR3, the DNA is TGTGCCAGCAGCCTAAGAGGGGAGGGCCTCGACGAGCAGTACTTC.

In the case of this clone: One junction end disagrees with the germline gene, perhaps due to a read error. This sequence joins TRBV7-2 and TRBJ2-3; 7 nucleotides match TRBD2. Germline assignment: CDR1 SGHTA and CDR2 FQGNSA. CDR3 length: 14 residues. CDR3 nucleotides: TGTGCCAGCAGCTATACGACTAGCAGAGATACGCAGTATTTT. Residues: CASSYTTSRDTQYF.